This TCR beta chain was identified in a study of T-cell reconstitution after alpha-beta-depleted transplantation in children. Overall study results and limits: From newly produced T cells came most of the T-cell counts and diversity one year after transplant.

This clonotype was seen many times. Its specificity is not known. Molecular barcoding with unique molecular identifiers was used for the TCRbeta library. MiXCR, applied by TCRdb to the PCR reads, yields one record per CDR3 protein. This table has about 170,000 distinct CDR3 sequences, 8.5% to 14% appearing once. Germline V lookup: CDR1 LNHNV, CDR2 YYDKDF (reference sequence). V shed 1 base, J shed 5 bases, and the junction held 7 bases outside the gene matches. There are 16 residues in the CDR3. The J gene is TRBJ2-3, the V gene TRBV15; TRBD1 matches 9 bases. The sequence derives from a boy between 2 and 10 years old with acute myeloid leukemia, due to receive a stem cell transplant. The material sequenced was PBMCs, taken before TCRalphabeta/CD19-depleted stem cell transplant. The DNA of the CDR3 is TGTGCCACCAGCAGAGGCGGGGGACAGGGAAGAGATACGCAGTATTTT. Its protein is CATSRGGGQGRDTQYF.